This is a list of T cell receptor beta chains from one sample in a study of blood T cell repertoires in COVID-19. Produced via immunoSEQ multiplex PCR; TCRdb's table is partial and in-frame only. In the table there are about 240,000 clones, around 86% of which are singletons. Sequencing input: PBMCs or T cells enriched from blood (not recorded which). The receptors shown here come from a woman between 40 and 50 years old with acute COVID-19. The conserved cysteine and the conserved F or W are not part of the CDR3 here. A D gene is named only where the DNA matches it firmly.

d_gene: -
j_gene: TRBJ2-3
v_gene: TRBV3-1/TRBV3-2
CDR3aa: ASSQEVIETDTQY

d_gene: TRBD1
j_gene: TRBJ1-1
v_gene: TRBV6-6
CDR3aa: ASNPDREVTEAF

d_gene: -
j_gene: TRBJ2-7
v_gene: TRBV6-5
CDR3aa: ASSYSQGTYEQY

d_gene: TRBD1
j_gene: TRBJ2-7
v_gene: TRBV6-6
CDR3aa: ARRDSRSYEQY

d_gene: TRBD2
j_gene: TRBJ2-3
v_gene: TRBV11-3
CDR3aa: ASSTIAGPSTDTQY

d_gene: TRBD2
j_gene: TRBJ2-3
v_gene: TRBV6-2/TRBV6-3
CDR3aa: ASSLTSGRSY

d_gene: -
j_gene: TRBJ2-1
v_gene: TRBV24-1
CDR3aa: ATSPGVARYNEQF

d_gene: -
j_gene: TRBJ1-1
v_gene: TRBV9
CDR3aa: ASSTNRATEAF

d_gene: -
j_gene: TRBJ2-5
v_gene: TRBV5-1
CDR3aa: ASSSMSGIQETQY

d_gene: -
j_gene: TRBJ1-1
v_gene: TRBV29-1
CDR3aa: SAAQGRNTEAF

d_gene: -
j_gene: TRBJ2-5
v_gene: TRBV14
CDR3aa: ASSQNLQETQY

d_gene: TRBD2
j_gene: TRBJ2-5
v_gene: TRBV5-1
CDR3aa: ASSLGLAGNHQETQY

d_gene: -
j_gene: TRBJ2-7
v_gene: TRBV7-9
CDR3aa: ASSPIKNFRGEQY

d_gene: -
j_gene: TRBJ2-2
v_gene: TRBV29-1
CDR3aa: SVGGVLGPANTGELF

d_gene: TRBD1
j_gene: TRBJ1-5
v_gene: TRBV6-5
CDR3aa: ASQGDSNQPQH

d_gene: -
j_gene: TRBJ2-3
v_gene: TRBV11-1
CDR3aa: ASSPGFQSTDTQY

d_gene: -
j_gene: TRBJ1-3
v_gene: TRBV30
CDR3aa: AWSTKSSGNTIY

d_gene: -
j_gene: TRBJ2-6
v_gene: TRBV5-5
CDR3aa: ASSAGFPPGANVLT

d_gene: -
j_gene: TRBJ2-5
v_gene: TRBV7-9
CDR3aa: ASSLGGDPGETQY

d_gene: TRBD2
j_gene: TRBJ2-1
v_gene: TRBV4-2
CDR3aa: ASSQVTGTSLNEQF

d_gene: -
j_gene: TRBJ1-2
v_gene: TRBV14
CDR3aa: ASSQDSGTDYGYT

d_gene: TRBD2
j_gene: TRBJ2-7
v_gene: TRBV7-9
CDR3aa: ASSLGKPGLAEFYEQY

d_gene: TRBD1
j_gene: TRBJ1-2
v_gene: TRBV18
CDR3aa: ASSQGAGTGNNYGYT

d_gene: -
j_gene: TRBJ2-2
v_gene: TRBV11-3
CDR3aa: ASSTDPNTGELF

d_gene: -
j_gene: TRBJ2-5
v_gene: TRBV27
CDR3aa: ASSPQGPETQY

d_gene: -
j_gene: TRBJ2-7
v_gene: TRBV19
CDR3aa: ASSIGIAVHEQY

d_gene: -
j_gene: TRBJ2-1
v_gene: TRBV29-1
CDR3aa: SVEYGSDEQF

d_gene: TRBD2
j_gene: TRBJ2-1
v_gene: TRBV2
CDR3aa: ASSRTSGSHNEQF

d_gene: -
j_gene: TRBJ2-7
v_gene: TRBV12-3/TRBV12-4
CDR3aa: ASSLEDAKEQY

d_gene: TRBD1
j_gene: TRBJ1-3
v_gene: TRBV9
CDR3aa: ASSAKFQGVGNTIY

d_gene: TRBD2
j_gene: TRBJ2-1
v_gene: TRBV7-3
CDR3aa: ASSHLPRREGWNEQF

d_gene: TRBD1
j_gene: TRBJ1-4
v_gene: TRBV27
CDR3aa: ASSPLTGMEKLF

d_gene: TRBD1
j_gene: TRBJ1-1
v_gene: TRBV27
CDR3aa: ASSPRTGGTEAF

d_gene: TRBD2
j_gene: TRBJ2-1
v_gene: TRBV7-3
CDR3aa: ASSPSTSGSDNEQF

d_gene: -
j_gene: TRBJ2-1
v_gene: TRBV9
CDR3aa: ASSVGGDPYNEQF

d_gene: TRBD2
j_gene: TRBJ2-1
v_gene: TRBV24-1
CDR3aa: ATSEPGLAGGYEQF

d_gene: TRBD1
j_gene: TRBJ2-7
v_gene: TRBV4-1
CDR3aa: ASSQAGQGVEQY

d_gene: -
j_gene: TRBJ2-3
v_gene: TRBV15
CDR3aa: ATSSRGTSEDTQY

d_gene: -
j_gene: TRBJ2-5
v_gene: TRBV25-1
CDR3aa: ASTSRLQETQY

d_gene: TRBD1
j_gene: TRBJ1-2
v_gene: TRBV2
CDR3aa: ASSALLDRGNYGYT

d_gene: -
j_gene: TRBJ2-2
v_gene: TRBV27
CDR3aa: ASSLIAGKMSGELF

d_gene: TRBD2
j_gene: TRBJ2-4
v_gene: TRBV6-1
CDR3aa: ASSEVGLAVTKNIQY